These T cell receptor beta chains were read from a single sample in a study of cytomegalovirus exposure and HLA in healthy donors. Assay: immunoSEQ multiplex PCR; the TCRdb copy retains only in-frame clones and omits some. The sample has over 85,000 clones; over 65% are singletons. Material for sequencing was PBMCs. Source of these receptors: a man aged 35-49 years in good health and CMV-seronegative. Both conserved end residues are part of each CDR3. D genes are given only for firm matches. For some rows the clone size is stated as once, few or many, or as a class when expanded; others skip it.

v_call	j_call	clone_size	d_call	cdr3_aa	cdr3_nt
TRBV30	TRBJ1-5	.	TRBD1	CAWSPDRGPGGNQPQHF	TGTGCCTGGAGTCCGGACAGGGGACCGGGGGGCAATCAGCCCCAGCATTTT
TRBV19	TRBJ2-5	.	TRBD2	CASTPSGRQETQYF	TGTGCCAGTACTCCTAGCGGGAGGCAAGAGACCCAGTACTTC
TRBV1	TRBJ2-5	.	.	CTSKVANQETQYF	TGCACCAGCAAAGTAGCGAACCAAGAGACCCAGTACTTC
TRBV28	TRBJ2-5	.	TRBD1	CASSSSRDSQETQYF	TGTGCCAGCAGTTCCAGTAGGGACAGCCAAGAGACCCAGTACTTC
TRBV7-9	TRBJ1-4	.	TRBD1	CASSQDRPNEKLFF	TGTGCCAGCAGCCAGGACAGGCCAAATGAAAAACTGTTTTTT
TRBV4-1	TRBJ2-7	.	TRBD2	CASSQGPGLAGENEQYF	TGCGCCAGCAGCCAAGGGCCTGGGCTAGCGGGGGAAAACGAGCAGTACTTC
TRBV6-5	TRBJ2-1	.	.	CASSYGPAALMNEQFF	TGTGCCAGCAGTTACGGCCCAGCGGCCCTTATGAATGAGCAGTTCTTC
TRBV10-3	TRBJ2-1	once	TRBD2	CAISDRLAGPYNEQFF	TGTGCCATCAGCGACCGACTAGCGGGACCCTACAATGAGCAGTTCTTC
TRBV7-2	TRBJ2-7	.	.	CASALELHEQYF	TGTGCCAGCGCGCTCGAACTCCACGAGCAGTACTTC
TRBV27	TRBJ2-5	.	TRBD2	CATVPPGTSGQETQYF	TGTGCCACCGTACCTCCCGGGACTAGCGGCCAAGAGACCCAGTACTTC
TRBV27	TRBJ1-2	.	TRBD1	CASSFLTGGKNYGYTF	TGTGCCAGCAGTTTCCTTACAGGGGGCAAGAACTATGGCTACACCTTC
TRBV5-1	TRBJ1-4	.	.	CASSPLVGGGEKLFF	TGCGCCAGCAGCCCCCTCGTGGGGGGGGGTGAAAAACTGTTTTTT
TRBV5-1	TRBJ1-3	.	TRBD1	CASSLTGTGIGNTIYF	TGCGCCAGCAGCCTCACCGGGACAGGGATTGGAAACACCATATATTTT
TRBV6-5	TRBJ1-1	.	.	CASSYGQNTEAFF	TGTGCCAGCAGTTACGGGCAGAACACTGAAGCTTTCTTT
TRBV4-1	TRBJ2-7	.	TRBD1	CASSHQRQGAYEQYF	TGCGCCAGCAGCCACCAGCGACAGGGGGCCTACGAGCAGTACTTC